Presented here are 32 T cell receptor beta chains from one specimen sequenced in a study of naive and memory T cell subsets. An equimolar mix of two oligonucleotides served as the beta constant-region primer for TRBC1 and TRBC2. TCRdb recomputed calls from the UMI-ligation and nested PCR reads with MiXCR, one row per CDR3 protein. Among approximately 140,000 distinct CDR3 sequences listed, about 18% were seen once. Sequencing was performed on naive CD4+ T cells from blood. The receptor set was obtained from a human donor in good health.

This clonotype showed up just a few times. The CDR3 bases are TGTGCCAGCAGCACCAACAGTTACCCTGGAACAGATACGCAGTATTTT. As protein: CASSTNSYPGTDTQYF. The chain uses TRBV7-7 and TRBJ2-3; D is unclear. V shed 5 bases and J shed 3 bases, with 18 bases lying between them. Germline V gives CDR1 SSHAT, CDR2 FNYEAQ (reference sequence). This CDR3 has 16 amino acids.

This clonotype was seen at least ten times. The V call is TRBV5-1, the J call TRBJ2-1; tentative D call: TRBD2 (5 bases). The CDR3 has 18 residues. The germline V and J ends were trimmed by 4 bases and 0 bases, with 20 bases remaining between them. Germline CDR1 is SGHRS and CDR2 is YFSETQ. The CDR3 sequence: CASSRMGIAKSSYNEQFF. The CDR3 bases are TGCGCCAGCAGCAGAATGGGTATAGCGAAAAGCTCCTACAATGAGCAGTTCTTC.

The table lists this clonotype with a few counts. This chain uses TRBV28 with TRBJ1-1, with D possibly being TRBD1 (6 bases). Germline V gene data show CDR1 as MDHEN and CDR2 as SYDVKM. V lost 7 bases and J lost 1, with 19 bases in between. CDR3 size: 16 residues. CDR3: CASNLGAFGSNTEAFF. DNA of the CDR3: TGTGCCAGCAATTTGGGGGCATTCGGTTCGAACACTGAAGCTTTCTTT.

This clonotype appeared a few times. The V call is TRBV12-3 or TRBV12-4, the J call TRBJ1-6; D remains unclear. Trimming shortened V by 1 base and J by 7 bases, and 17 bases separated the two germline ends. The length of the CDR3 is 17 residues. CDR3 sequence: CASSLGFGQRQNSPLHF. The CDR3 DNA follows: TGTGCCAGCAGTTTAGGATTTGGGCAGCGGCAAAATTCACCCCTCCACTTT.

This clonotype was seen ten or more times. The chain carries TRBV29-1 and TRBJ2-7; the match to TRBD2 covers 10 bases. This CDR3 is 13 amino acids long. Trimming cost V 5 bases and J 4 bases; bases outside gene matches: 5. Germline CDR1 and CDR2: SQVTM and ANQGSEA. CDR3 loop: CSVTGLAVYEQYF. CDR3 coding DNA: TGCAGCGTTACCGGACTAGCGGTTTACGAGCAGTACTTC.

The chain combines TRBV9 with TRBJ2-3; weak D call: TRBD2 (6 bases). Trimming removed 4 bases at V and 2 bases at J, with 17 bases between. This CDR3 has 16 residues. Germline V CDR1 and CDR2: SGDLS, YYNGEE. The CDR3 DNA is TGTGCCAGCAGCCCACCTAGCGCAACCGTCACAGATACGCAGTATTTT. It codes for CASSPPSATVTDTQYF.

The chain recombines TRBV28 with TRBJ2-7; no clear D gene. V lost 2 bases, J lost 3 bases, and 5 bases lay in between. The CDR3 is 12 amino acids. Germline CDR1 is MDHEN and CDR2 is SYDVKM. The CDR3 DNA is TGTGCCAGCAGTTTAAGTCACTACGAGCAGTACTTC. It encodes CASSLSHYEQYF.

This chain links TRBV20-1 with TRBJ1-1; D is possibly TRBD1 (5 bases). The germline gives CDR1 DFQATT, CDR2 SNEGSKA (reference sequence). Trimming removed 0 bases from V and 0 bases from J, with 11 bases in between. This CDR3 comprises 15 residues. CDR3 DNA sequence: TGCAGTGCTAGAGACGGGGGGGATTTGAACACTGAAGCTTTCTTT. This sequence encodes CSARDGGDLNTEAFF.

For the CDR3, the DNA is TGCAGCGGGGGAACAGAGCACTATGGCTACACCTTC. Amino acid sequence: CSGGTEHYGYTF. J is TRBJ1-2 and V is TRBV29-1; D is unresolved. From germline, CDR1 is SQVTM and CDR2 ANQGSEA. V lost 7 bases and J lost 3, with 12 bases in between. The CDR3 has 12 residues.

The rearrangement joins TRBV7-2 to TRBJ2-1; TRBD1 might be the D (6 bases). V dropped 3 bases and J dropped 4 bases, with 13 bases sitting between them. This CDR3 has 15 amino acids. Germline CDR1 and CDR2: SGHTA and FQGNSA. This CDR3 reads CASSLMIGQYNEQFF. The CDR3 nucleotides are TGTGCCAGCAGCTTGATGATAGGACAGTACAATGAGCAGTTCTTC. Together with reference TRBV7-2 and TRBJ2-1, the CDR3 gives the full variable domain: GAGVSQSPSNKVTEKGKDVELRCDPISGHTALYWYRQSLGQGLEFLIYFQGNSAPDKSGLPSDRFSAERTGGSVSTLTIQRTQQEDSAVYLCASSLMIGQYNEQFFGPGTRLTVL.

The rearrangement links TRBV7-2 to TRBJ2-1; no definite D call. Germline-derived CDR1 and CDR2 are SGHTA and FQGNSA. V shed 2 bases and J shed 9 bases, with 14 bases lying between them. This CDR3 contains 14 residues. This CDR3 reads CASSLIPTLGEQFF. The CDR3 DNA is TGTGCCAGCAGCTTAATACCTACGCTAGGTGAGCAGTTCTTC.

V is TRBV27 and J is TRBJ2-7; TRBD2 aligns across 8 bases. Germline values: CDR1 MNHEY, CDR2 SMNVEV (reference sequence). This CDR3 contains 14 residues. J was trimmed by 1 base and V by 7 bases; bases with no gene match: 6. The CDR3 DNA sequence: TGTGCCAGCATCCAAACTAGCGGATCCTACGAGCAGTACTTC. Translating gives CASIQTSGSYEQYF.

This clonotype was seen a few times. The chain joins TRBV20-1 to TRBJ2-1, with D tentatively TRBD2 (5 bases). Germline V gene lookup returns CDR1 DFQATT and CDR2 SNEGSKA (reference sequence). The CDR3 sequence is 12 residues long. V was shortened by 5 bases and J by 3 bases, with 8 bases between the two germline ends. CDR3 in amino acids: CSAPTSYNEQFF. CDR3 DNA sequence: TGCAGTGCTCCTACTAGCTACAATGAGCAGTTCTTC.

This clonotype occurred a few times. The chain recombines TRBV28 with TRBJ2-1, with 8 bases that match TRBD2. Germline V gene sequence: CDR1 MDHEN, CDR2 SYDVKM. The CDR3 is 15 residues long. V trimming: 5 bases; J trimming: 6 bases; junction bases outside the gene matches: 9. The CDR3 loop reads CASSPGGGPSNEQFF. In DNA form, the CDR3 reads TGTGCCAGCAGTCCCGGGGGGGGGCCCTCCAATGAGCAGTTCTTC. Full variable domain (rest looked up from reference TRBV28 and TRBJ2-1): DVKVTQSSRYLVKRTGEKVFLECVQDMDHENMFWYRQDPGLGLRLIYFSYDVKMKEKGDIPEGYSVSREKKERFSLILESASTNQTSMYLCASSPGGGPSNEQFFGPGTRLTVL.

This clonotype was seen a handful of times. The chain carries TRBV20-1 and TRBJ1-1; the D is unclear. Trimming removed 2 bases from V and 0 bases from J, with 13 bases in between. The CDR3 consists of 15 residues. In germline, CDR1 is DFQATT, CDR2 SNEGSKA (reference sequence). This chain's CDR3 is CSARLPGLLNTEAFF. The DNA for the CDR3 is TGCAGTGCTAGACTGCCGGGCCTCTTGAACACTGAAGCTTTCTTT.

The chain has TRBV25-1 and TRBJ1-2, with unresolved D. The ends were cut back, 6 bases at V and 4 bases at J, with 15 bases in the middle. Looked up from germline, CDR1 is MGHDK and CDR2 is SYGVNS. The CDR3 runs to 14 residues. The CDR3 loop is CASSPVEGPYGYTF. The CDR3 DNA follows: TGTGCCAGCAGCCCCGTGGAGGGTCCCTATGGCTACACCTTC.

The V and J genes are TRBV18 and TRBJ1-5; TRBD1 agrees at 7 bases. Germline V gene lookup returns CDR1 KGHSH and CDR2 LQKENI. With 1 base clipped from V and 6 bases from J, the junction kept 6 bases outside the gene matches. CDR3 length: 15 amino acids. CDR3 DNA sequence: TGTGCCAGCTCACCACTTGGACAGGCGGGTCAGCCCCAGCATTTT. Translation: CASSPLGQAGQPQHF.

The V and J genes are TRBV7-9 and TRBJ2-2, with 8 nucleotides matching TRBD1. The CDR3 is 14 residues long. Looked up from germline, CDR1 is SEHNR and CDR2 is FQNEAQ (reference sequence). With V trimmed by 5 bases and J by 7 bases, 6 bases remained unmatched. CDR3 protein: CASSPDRAGGELFF. In DNA, the CDR3 is TGTGCCAGCAGCCCGGACAGGGCCGGCGGGGAGCTGTTTTTT.

There are many counts of this clonotype. The V call is TRBV6-1, the J call TRBJ2-7; D is undetermined. Germline V gene sequence: CDR1 MNHNS, CDR2 SASEGT. This CDR3 comprises 15 residues. Trimming took off 4 bases at V and 3 bases at J, with 16 bases between the two ends. The CDR3 DNA reads as TGTGCCAGCAGTGCCCGGTACCCCTTTGACTACGAGCAGTACTTC. It encodes CASSARYPFDYEQYF.

The V gene is TRBV18, the J gene TRBJ2-5; D is perhaps TRBD1 (6 bases). The CDR3 extends over 15 amino acids. From germline, CDR1 is KGHSH and CDR2 LQKENI. The V and J ends lost 2 bases and 1 base respectively, with 11 bases between them. This CDR3 reads CASSPIQGRQETQYF. CDR3 nucleotide sequence: TGTGCCAGCTCACCAATACAGGGCCGCCAAGAGACCCAGTACTTC.

J is TRBJ1-1 and V is TRBV7-9; TRBD1 agrees at 8 bases. Unmatched junction bases numbered 8, after V lost 7 bases and J lost 1 base. In germline, CDR1 is SEHNR, CDR2 FQNEAQ (reference sequence). The CDR3 has 15 amino acids. CDR3 DNA sequence: TGTGCCAGCACCACGGTCAGGGGGCCGAACACTGAAGCTTTCTTT. Translation gives CASTTVRGPNTEAFF.

CDR3 amino acids: CASSPRTGGNIQYF. CDR3 nucleotide sequence: TGTGCCAGCAGCCCAAGGACAGGCGGAAACATTCAGTACTTC. The rearrangement links TRBV5-4 to TRBJ2-4, with 7 bases aligning to TRBD1. Germline V CDR1 and CDR2: SGHNT, YYREEE (reference sequence). This CDR3 has 14 amino acids. Germline trimming cut 4 bases from V and 6 bases from J; bases unmatched to any gene: 7.

In this sample, this clonotype turned up many times. The chain is built from TRBV27 and TRBJ2-7, with 11 positions matching TRBD1. The V and J ends lost 5 bases and 4 bases, in that order; junction bases with no gene match: 4. The CDR3 is 14 residues long. Per germline, CDR1 MNHEY and CDR2 SMNVEV (reference sequence). Here the CDR3 DNA reads TGTGCCAGCAGTCCGCGGGACAGGGGGTACGAGCAGTACTTC. It translates to CASSPRDRGYEQYF.

In its sample, this clonotype was seen many times. The rearrangement links TRBV10-3 to TRBJ2-3; no reliable D call. This CDR3 region has 13 residues. Germline CDR1 is ENHRY and CDR2 is SYGVKD. V was pared by 5 bases and J by 5 bases, with 11 bases between. The DNA of the CDR3 is TGTGCCATCAGTTCCCCCTCGGAAGATACGCAGTATTTT. This encodes CAISSPSEDTQYF.

The CDR3 spells CASSPNRDRSTYEQYF. In nucleotides, the CDR3 is TGTGCCAGCAGTCCGAACCGGGACAGGAGCACCTACGAGCAGTACTTC. The chain carries TRBV6-5 and TRBJ2-7, with TRBD1 matching 8 bases. With 5 bases clipped from V and 2 bases from J, the junction kept 11 bases outside the gene matches. Per the germline V gene, CDR1 is MNHEY and CDR2 is SVGAGI. The CDR3 length is 16 residues.

The V gene is TRBV11-2, the J gene TRBJ1-1, with D possibly matching TRBD1 (5 bases). With 7 bases removed from V and 2 bases from J, the gap between germline ends came to 14 bases. CDR1 and CDR2 from the germline V gene are SGHAT and FQNNGV. The CDR3 totals 14 residues. CDR3: CASTQRRVNTEAFF. CDR3 sequence (DNA): TGTGCCAGCACCCAACGCAGGGTAAACACTGAAGCTTTCTTT.

This clonotype was detected only a few times. For the CDR3, the DNA is TGCAGCGTTAACCAGGCGTCCGGGGAGCTGTTTTTT. Translating gives CSVNQASGELFF. The chain carries TRBV29-1 and TRBJ2-2, with D unclear. V lost 5 bases and J lost 6, with 10 bases in between. This CDR3 is 12 amino acids long. CDR1 and CDR2 (germline): SQVTM, ANQGSEA.

This clonotype was recorded a few times. The V and J genes are TRBV6-2 or TRBV6-3 and TRBJ1-5; TRBD1 matches 9 bases. Germline lookup yields CDR1 MNHEY and CDR2 SVGEGT. The CDR3 runs 16 residues. After removal of 6 bases from V and 0 bases from J, the junction contained 6 bases not matched to a gene. CDR3 in DNA: TGTGCCAGCAGCTGGGACAGGGAACTTAGCAATCAGCCCCAGCATTTT. Its translation is CASSWDRELSNQPQHF.

The chain employs TRBV5-1 and TRBJ2-3; 8 bases map to TRBD1. This CDR3 contains 16 residues. Germline values: CDR1 SGHRS, CDR2 YFSETQ. The V segment lost 4 bases and the J segment 1 base; nucleotides outside the gene matches: 8. CDR3 sequence reads: CASSPPRQGRTDTQYF. In DNA, the CDR3 is TGCGCCAGCAGCCCCCCCCGACAGGGGCGCACAGATACGCAGTATTTT.

In this sample, this clonotype turned up many times. The J gene is TRBJ2-3, the V gene TRBV10-3, with 7 positions matching TRBD2. This CDR3 contains 17 residues. Germline V gene sequence: CDR1 ENHRY, CDR2 SYGVKD. V shed 3 bases and J 4 bases; nucleotides not matched to a gene: 13. CDR3 loop: CAISDPTGLRFSDTQYF. CDR3 bases: TGTGCCATCAGTGACCCTACGGGACTACGATTTTCAGATACGCAGTATTTT.

The chain joins TRBV7-2 to TRBJ2-5; D is uncertain. Trimming took off 0 bases at V and 2 bases at J, with 7 bases between the two ends. CDR1 and CDR2 from the germline V gene are SGHTA and FQGNSA. The CDR3 has 14 residues. Written as DNA, the CDR3 is TGTGCCAGCAGCTTAGCGACCCGACAAGAGACCCAGTACTTC. The encoded protein is CASSLATRQETQYF.

This clonotype was detected only a few times. The gene calls are TRBV6-5 and TRBJ2-5; maybe TRBD2 (5 bases). Trimming shortened V by 8 bases and J by 1 base, and 17 bases separated the two germline ends. Per germline, CDR1 MNHEY and CDR2 SVGAGI. This CDR3 has 15 amino acids. CDR3 protein: CASSLQAVLQETQYF. As DNA, the CDR3 is TGTGCCAGCTCCCTTCAAGCGGTCCTCCAAGAGACCCAGTACTTC.